The clone carrying this TCR beta chain turned up a few times. Its antigen is as yet unknown. This record belongs to a study of spatial heterogeneity in lung cancer. Study outcomes and limitations: Tumoral mutation counts were tracked by counts of expanded intratumoral alpha and beta TCRs.

The CDR3 is 12 residues long. V lost 3 bases and J lost 5, with 8 bases in between. Germline V CDR1 and CDR2: MDHEN, SYDVKM. In TCRdb, the 5' RACE reads were re-called with MiXCR into one record per CDR3 protein. The sample carries approximately 94,000 distinct CDR3 sequences, about 4.6% recorded once. Time point here: sample taken at primary tumor resection. The genes are TRBV28 and TRBJ2-7; D unclear. The clonotype was recovered from a male donor with early-stage non-small cell lung cancer. The sequencing here drew on lung tumor tissue, taken at surgery. In nucleotides, the CDR3 is TGTGCCAGCAGTTTTGTGAGACACGAGCAGTACTTC. As protein: CASSFVRHEQYF.